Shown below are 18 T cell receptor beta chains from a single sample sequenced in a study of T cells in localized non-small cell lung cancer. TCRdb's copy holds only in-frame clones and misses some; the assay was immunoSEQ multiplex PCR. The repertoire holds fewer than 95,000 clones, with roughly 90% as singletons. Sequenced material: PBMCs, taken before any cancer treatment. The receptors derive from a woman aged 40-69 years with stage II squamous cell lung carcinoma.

CDR3 in amino acids: CASSPGKGNTDTQYF. CDR3 sequence (DNA): TGTGCCAGCTCACCAGGGAAGGGGAACACAGATACGCAGTATTTT. The chain combines TRBV18 with TRBJ2-3; TRBD1 might be the D (5 bases). Trimming pared 2 bases from V and 2 bases from J, leaving 11 bases between. Looked up from germline, CDR1 is KGHSH and CDR2 is LQKENI. The CDR3 extends over 15 amino acids.

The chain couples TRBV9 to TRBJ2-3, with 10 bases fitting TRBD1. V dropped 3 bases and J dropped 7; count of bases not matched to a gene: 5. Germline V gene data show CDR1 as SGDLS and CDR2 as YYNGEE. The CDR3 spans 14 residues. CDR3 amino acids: CASSEGTGVHTQYF. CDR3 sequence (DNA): TGTGCCAGCAGCGAGGGGACAGGGGTTCATACGCAGTATTTT.

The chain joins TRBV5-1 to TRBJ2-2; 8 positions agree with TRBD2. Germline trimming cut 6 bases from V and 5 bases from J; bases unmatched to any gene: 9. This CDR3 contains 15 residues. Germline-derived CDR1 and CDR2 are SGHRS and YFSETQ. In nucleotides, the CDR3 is TGCGCCAGCACCGGAAGGCCGGGGGGGACCGGGGAGCTGTTTTTT. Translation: CASTGRPGGTGELFF.

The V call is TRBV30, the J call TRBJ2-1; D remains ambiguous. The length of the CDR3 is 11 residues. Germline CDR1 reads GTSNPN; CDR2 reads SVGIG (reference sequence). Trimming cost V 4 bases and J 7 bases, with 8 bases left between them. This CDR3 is CAWTDLNEQFF. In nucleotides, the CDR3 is TGTGCCTGGACCGACCTTAATGAGCAGTTCTTC.

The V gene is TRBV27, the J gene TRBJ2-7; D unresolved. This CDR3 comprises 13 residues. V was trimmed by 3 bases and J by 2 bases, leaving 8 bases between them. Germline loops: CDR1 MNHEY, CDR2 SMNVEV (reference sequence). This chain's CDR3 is CASSLGYTYEQYF. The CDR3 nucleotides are TGTGCCAGCAGTTTGGGCTACACCTACGAGCAGTACTTC.

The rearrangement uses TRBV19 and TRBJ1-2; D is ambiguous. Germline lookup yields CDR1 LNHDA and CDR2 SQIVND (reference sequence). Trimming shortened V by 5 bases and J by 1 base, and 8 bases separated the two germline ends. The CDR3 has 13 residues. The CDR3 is CASSASNNYGYTF. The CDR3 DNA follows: TGTGCCAGTAGTGCCTCGAATAACTATGGCTACACCTTC.

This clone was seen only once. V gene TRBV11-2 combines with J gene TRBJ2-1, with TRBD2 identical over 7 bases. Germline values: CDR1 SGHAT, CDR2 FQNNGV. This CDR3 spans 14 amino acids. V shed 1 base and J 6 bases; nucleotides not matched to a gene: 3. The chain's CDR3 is CASSLAGGLNEQFF. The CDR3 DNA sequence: TGTGCCAGCAGCTTAGCGGGGGGACTCAATGAGCAGTTCTTC. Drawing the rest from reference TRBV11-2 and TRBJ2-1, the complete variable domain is EAGVAQSPRYKIIEKRQSVAFWCNPISGHATLYWYQQILGQGPKLLIQFQNNGVVDDSQLPKDRFSAERLKGVDSTLKIQPAKLEDSAVYLCASSLAGGLNEQFFGPGTRLTVL.

This CDR3 is CASSDVGGRASEQFF. CDR3 bases: TGTGCCAGCAGTGATGTGGGCGGGAGGGCCTCCGAGCAGTTCTTC. This chain uses TRBV2 with TRBJ2-1; 9 bases map to TRBD2. Per the germline V gene, CDR1 is SNHLY and CDR2 is FYNNEI. The CDR3 sequence is 15 residues long. The V segment lost 3 bases and the J segment 10 bases; nucleotides outside the gene matches: 10.

The CDR3 DNA reads TGTGCCAGCAGCACACGAGGCTCCGGCAATCAGCCCCAGCATTTT. It encodes CASSTRGSGNQPQHF. The chain uses TRBV27 and TRBJ1-5, with D hard to call. This CDR3 has 15 residues. V lost 6 bases and J lost 2, with 14 bases in between. Per germline, CDR1 MNHEY and CDR2 SMNVEV (reference sequence).

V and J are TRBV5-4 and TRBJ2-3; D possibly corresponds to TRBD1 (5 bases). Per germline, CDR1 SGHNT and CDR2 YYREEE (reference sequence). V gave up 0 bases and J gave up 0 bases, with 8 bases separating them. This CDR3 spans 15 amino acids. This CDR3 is CASSLATASTDTQYF. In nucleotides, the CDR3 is TGTGCCAGCAGCTTGGCGACAGCTAGCACAGATACGCAGTATTTT.

In DNA form, the CDR3 reads TGTGCCAGCGAGGGGACCCTCCGCAATCAGCCCCAGCATTTT. As protein: CASEGTLRNQPQHF. This chain links TRBV28 with TRBJ1-5, with D possibly matching TRBD1 (5 bases). The CDR3 length is 14 residues. Germline CDR1 and CDR2: MDHEN and SYDVKM. V lost 8 bases and J 2 bases, leaving 13 bases between the germline ends.

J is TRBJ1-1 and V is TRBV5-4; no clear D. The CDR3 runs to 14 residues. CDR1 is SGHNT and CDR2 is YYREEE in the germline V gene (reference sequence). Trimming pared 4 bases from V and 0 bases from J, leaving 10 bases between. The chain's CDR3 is CASSTLRLNTEAFF. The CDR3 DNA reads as TGTGCCAGCAGCACCCTCAGGCTGAACACTGAAGCTTTCTTT.

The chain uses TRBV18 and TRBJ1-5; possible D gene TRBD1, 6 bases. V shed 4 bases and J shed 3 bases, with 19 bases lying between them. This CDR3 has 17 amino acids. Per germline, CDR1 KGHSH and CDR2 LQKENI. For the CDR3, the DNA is TGTGCCAGCTCACTTTACTCGATGGACAGTTCCAATCAGCCCCAGCATTTT. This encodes CASSLYSMDSSNQPQHF.

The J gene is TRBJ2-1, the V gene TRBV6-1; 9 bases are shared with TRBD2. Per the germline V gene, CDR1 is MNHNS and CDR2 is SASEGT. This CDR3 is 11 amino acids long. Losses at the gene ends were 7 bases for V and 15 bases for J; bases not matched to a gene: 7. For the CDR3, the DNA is TGTGCCAGCAACCTTAGCGGGAGTTGGTTCTTC. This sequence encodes CASNLSGSWFF.

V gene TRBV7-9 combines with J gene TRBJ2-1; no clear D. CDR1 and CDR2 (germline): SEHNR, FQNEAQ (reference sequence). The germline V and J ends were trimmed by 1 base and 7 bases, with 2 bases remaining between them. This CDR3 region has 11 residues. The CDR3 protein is CASSLENEQFF. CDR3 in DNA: TGTGCCAGCAGCTTAGAGAATGAGCAGTTCTTC.

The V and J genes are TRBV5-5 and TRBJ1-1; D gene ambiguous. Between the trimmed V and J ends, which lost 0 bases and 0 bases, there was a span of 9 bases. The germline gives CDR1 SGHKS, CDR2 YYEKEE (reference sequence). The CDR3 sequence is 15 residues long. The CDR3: CASSLVVSMNTEAFF. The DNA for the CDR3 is TGTGCCAGCAGCTTGGTAGTGAGTATGAACACTGAAGCTTTCTTT.

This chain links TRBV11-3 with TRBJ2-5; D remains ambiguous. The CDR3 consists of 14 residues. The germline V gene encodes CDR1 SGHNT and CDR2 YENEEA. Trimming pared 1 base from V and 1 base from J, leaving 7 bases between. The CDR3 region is CASSLGGSQETQYF. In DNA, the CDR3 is TGTGCCAGCAGCTTAGGGGGTAGCCAAGAGACCCAGTACTTC.

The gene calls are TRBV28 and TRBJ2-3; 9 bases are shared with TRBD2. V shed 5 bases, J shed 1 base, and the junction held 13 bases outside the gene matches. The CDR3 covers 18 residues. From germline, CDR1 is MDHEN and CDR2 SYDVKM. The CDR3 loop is CASSIPGWASGGTDTQYF. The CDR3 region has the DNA TGTGCCAGCAGTATCCCTGGATGGGCTAGCGGGGGCACAGATACGCAGTATTTT.